The rows below give T cell receptor beta chains drawn from one sample of a study of identifying expanded T cells in peripheral blood. Profiled with immunoSEQ multiplex PCR; TCRdb holds only in-frame clones, not every one. This table holds some 97,000 clones, over 80% found once. The sample comprised blood. These TCRs come from a person aged 18 to 75 in good health. CDR3s include the opening cysteine and the closing phenylalanine or tryptophan. D genes are given only for firm matches. Rows may omit the clone size; those that give it use once, few, many or a size class.

>TRBD2|TRBJ2-3|TRBV9|.
TGTGCCAGCAGCGGTCTTAGCGGGAGGGTCACAGATACGCAGTATTTT
CASSGLSGRVTDTQYF
>.|TRBJ2-4|TRBV20-1|.
TGCAGTGCTAGCCTCCTAAACATTCAGTACTTC
CSASLLNIQYF
>.|TRBJ2-3|TRBV7-3|once
TGTGCCAGCAGCTTAGCTCCGGCCCCCACAGATACGCAGTATTTT
CASSLAPAPTDTQYF
>TRBD1|TRBJ1-2|TRBV14|.
TGTGCCAGCAGCCCGGGACAGGCCTATGGCTACACCTTC
CASSPGQAYGYTF
>.|TRBJ1-2|TRBV6-6|.
TGTGCCAGCAGTTACTCGAACCGGGGGGATGGCTACACCTTC
CASSYSNRGDGYTF
>TRBD1|TRBJ1-4|TRBV5-4|.
TGTGCCAGCAGCTCAGGGGGTCCTAATGAAAAACTGTTTTTT
CASSSGGPNEKLFF
>.|TRBJ2-5|TRBV10-2|few
TGCGCCAGCAGTGAGTCGAAATGGCAAGAGACCCAGTACTTC
CASSESKWQETQYF
>.|TRBJ1-1|TRBV14|.
TGTGCCAGCAGCCAAGATTATTGGGGGGGCAATGGCTTGAGGACTGAAGCTTTCTTT
CASSQDYWGGNGLRTEAFF
>TRBD2|TRBJ2-5|TRBV4-3|.
TGCGCCAGCAGCCAAGGAAGTTCGGGGAGGGGAGAGACCCAGTACTTC
CASSQGSSGRGETQYF
>.|TRBJ1-6|TRBV5-6|.
TGTGCCAGCAGCCAAAGAAGGGGGGAGGCCTATAATTCACCCCTCCACTTT
CASSQRRGEAYNSPLHF
>TRBD2|TRBJ2-5|TRBV7-9|.
TGTGCCAGCAGCTCAGTAGCGGGAGCGGGGTCGGAGACCCAGTACTTC
CASSSVAGAGSETQYF
>.|TRBJ2-1|TRBV6-1|.
TGTGCCAGCAGACCCCATTCCGGGACCTACAATGAGCAGTTCTTC
CASRPHSGTYNEQFF
>TRBD1|TRBJ1-5|TRBV18|.
TGTGCCAGCTCACCTAGCCGGGACAGAAATCAGCCCCAGCATTTT
CASSPSRDRNQPQHF
>TRBD2|TRBJ2-1|TRBV30|.
TGTGCCTGGAGTCCCTACGGGAGGTCGGGCAATGAGCAGTTCTTC
CAWSPYGRSGNEQFF
>.|TRBJ2-3|TRBV7-3|once
TGTGCCAGCAGCTTCAGACAAAGGGATACGCAGTATTTT
CASSFRQRDTQYF
>.|TRBJ2-3|TRBV4-3|once
TGCGCCAGCAGCCCCCAAGCAGGGGCCGATACGCAGTATTTT
CASSPQAGADTQYF
>.|TRBJ2-1|TRBV19|once
TGTGCCAGTAGCCCGGGACAAATCTACAATGAGCAGTTCTTC
CASSPGQIYNEQFF
>TRBD1|TRBJ1-2|TRBV9|.
TGTGCCAGCAGCCCCCGGACAGGTTTGGGCCCCTATGGCTACACCTTC
CASSPRTGLGPYGYTF
>.|TRBJ1-2|TRBV6-1|once
TGTGCCAGCAGTGAATTGCTCAGGGGCTATGGCTACACCTTC
CASSELLRGYGYTF
>TRBD1|TRBJ1-1|TRBV18|.
TGTGCCAGCTCACTGGACAGGGCGCCACAATCTGAAGCTTTCTTT
CASSLDRAPQSEAFF
>.|TRBJ2-7|TRBV5-4|.
TGTGCCAGCCGCCGGGACTCGAGCTCCTACGAGCAGTACTTC
CASRRDSSSYEQYF
>.|TRBJ1-1|TRBV29-1|.
TGCAGCGCTGGGGTGACAGTCCCCACTGAAGCTTTCTTT
CSAGVTVPTEAFF
>.|TRBJ1-1|TRBV11-3|.
TGTGCCAGCAGCTTAGAGCTGGAGGGTCACACTGAAGCTTTCTTT
CASSLELEGHTEAFF
>TRBD1|TRBJ1-2|TRBV2|few
TGTGCCAGCAGTGATGGGACAGGGTACTATGGCTACACCTTC
CASSDGTGYYGYTF
>.|TRBJ1-5|TRBV5-1|.
TGCGCCAGCAGCGTGGTGCCCGGGTCGGGTCAGCCCCAGCATTTT
CASSVVPGSGQPQHF
>TRBD2|TRBJ2-1|TRBV4-3|.
TGCGCCAGCAGCCAACGTCGGCTAGCGGACCGAGGGAATGAGCAGTTCTTC
CASSQRRLADRGNEQFF
>TRBD1|TRBJ1-1|TRBV13|.
TGTGCCAGCAGCTCGACAGGGATCTTGAACACTGAAGCTTTCTTT
CASSSTGILNTEAFF
>TRBD2|TRBJ2-5|TRBV5-1|.
TGCGCCAGCAGGTCGCCGGGACTAGCGGGAGTTGAGACCCAGTACTTC
CASRSPGLAGVETQYF